These T cell receptor beta chains were read from a single sample in a study of cytomegalovirus exposure and HLA in healthy donors. The data were produced by immunoSEQ multiplex PCR, yet TCRdb's version contains in-frame clones alone and is incomplete. Here the sample spans 160,000 or so clones, 86% being singletons. Material: PBMCs. The receptors shown here come from a young man in good health and CMV-seropositive. CDR3s include the opening cysteine and the closing phenylalanine or tryptophan. Each record gives: CDR3 protein, V gene.

cdr3_aa: CASSLFPSDEQFF; v_call: TRBV7-3
cdr3_aa: CASSLARGPESYEQYF; v_call: TRBV5-1
cdr3_aa: CASQLDRGRDEQFF; v_call: TRBV5-1
cdr3_aa: CSARHSYEQYF; v_call: TRBV20-1
cdr3_aa: CASSLFDRGSAEQYF; v_call: TRBV5-6
cdr3_aa: CASSYRTGASGANVLTF; v_call: TRBV9
cdr3_aa: CARSRGGLTGELFF; v_call: TRBV30
cdr3_aa: CASRGDSYTTYEQYF; v_call: TRBV6-1
cdr3_aa: CASSYSGNTIYF; v_call: TRBV19
cdr3_aa: CASSFSGGSYEQYF; v_call: TRBV7-2
cdr3_aa: CASSLSDRATYDTF; v_call: TRBV7-8
cdr3_aa: CASIGSSGNTIYF; v_call: TRBV28
cdr3_aa: CASTETGEIAKNIQYF; v_call: TRBV6-4
cdr3_aa: CASSVDRGSNQPQHF; v_call: TRBV5-4
cdr3_aa: CASNGRLSTDTQYF; v_call: TRBV2
cdr3_aa: CASSYLSEEGKLFF; v_call: TRBV6-5
cdr3_aa: CASSARLAGASTDTQYF; v_call: TRBV5-1
cdr3_aa: CASSLHTHQPQHF; v_call: TRBV28
cdr3_aa: CASSSQGGDTQYF; v_call: TRBV5-1
cdr3_aa: CASSPGTGILYYGYTF; v_call: TRBV19
cdr3_aa: CASSLYQGKWQPQHF; v_call: TRBV28
cdr3_aa: CASSIGSGGPYGYTF; v_call: TRBV19
cdr3_aa: CASSLAGTYEQYF; v_call: TRBV5-1
cdr3_aa: CATDRGGNTIYF; v_call: TRBV10-3
cdr3_aa: CASIGETNEKLFF; v_call: TRBV28
cdr3_aa: CASSFQGWETQYF; v_call: TRBV7-2
cdr3_aa: CASSDSSGRAYEQYF; v_call: TRBV2
cdr3_aa: CASSGDYLQETQYF; v_call: TRBV2
cdr3_aa: CASSLGDGTGYGYTF; v_call: TRBV9
cdr3_aa: CASSWNRTLYEQYF; v_call: TRBV21-1
cdr3_aa: CASSLSSEIGSEQYF; v_call: TRBV28
cdr3_aa: CASSFRDSYNSPLHF; v_call: TRBV7-2
cdr3_aa: CASSDMGGYTF; v_call: TRBV18
cdr3_aa: CASSLRTGTAQFF; v_call: TRBV6-5
cdr3_aa: CASSSHLLAGGPNDEQFF; v_call: TRBV5-4
cdr3_aa: CASKGGQPNEKLFF; v_call: TRBV2
cdr3_aa: CASSQEPGDHFLQHF; v_call: TRBV4-3
cdr3_aa: CASSRTGTSGYNEQFF; v_call: TRBV7-2
cdr3_aa: CASSVGTGGFEQYF; v_call: TRBV9
cdr3_aa: CASSLTALTYEQYF; v_call: TRBV7-2
cdr3_aa: CAISDPGQGFKYGYTF; v_call: TRBV10-3
cdr3_aa: CASSIAAGANSPLHF; v_call: TRBV19
cdr3_aa: CSVRTGEDYGYTF; v_call: TRBV29-1
cdr3_aa: CASKINRGPGETQYF; v_call: TRBV7-8
cdr3_aa: CASSLQVFSTDTQYF; v_call: TRBV27
cdr3_aa: CASSSRGNQPQHF; v_call: TRBV7-2
cdr3_aa: CASSSRQGERTQYF; v_call: TRBV7-2
cdr3_aa: CASSPFNEQFF; v_call: TRBV2
cdr3_aa: CASSLGTGDRNGYTF; v_call: TRBV7-6
cdr3_aa: CASSARRQELYGYTF; v_call: TRBV19
cdr3_aa: CASSLDQPGDEQFF; v_call: TRBV7-8
cdr3_aa: CASSSMTGTYEQYF; v_call: TRBV28
cdr3_aa: CASSFQASNYGYTF; v_call: TRBV5-6
cdr3_aa: CASSVVGSSYEQYF; v_call: TRBV9
cdr3_aa: CASSVAGTSGGKNEQFF; v_call: TRBV9
cdr3_aa: CASSFNNEQFF; v_call: TRBV5-1
cdr3_aa: CASSSQGGPYEQYF; v_call: TRBV7-2
cdr3_aa: CASSQEDQTSGSTDTQYF; v_call: TRBV4-1